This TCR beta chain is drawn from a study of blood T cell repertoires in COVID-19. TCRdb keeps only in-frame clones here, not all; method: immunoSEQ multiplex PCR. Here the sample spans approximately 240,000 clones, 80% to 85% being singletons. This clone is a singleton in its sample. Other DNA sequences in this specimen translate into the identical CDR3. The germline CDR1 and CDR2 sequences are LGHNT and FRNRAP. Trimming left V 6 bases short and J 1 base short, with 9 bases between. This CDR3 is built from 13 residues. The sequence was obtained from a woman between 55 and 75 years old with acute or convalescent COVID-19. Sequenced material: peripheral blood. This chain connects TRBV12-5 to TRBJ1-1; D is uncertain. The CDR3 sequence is CASGLTENTEAFF. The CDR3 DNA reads TGTGCTAGTGGCTTGACTGAGAACACTGAAGCTTTCTTT.